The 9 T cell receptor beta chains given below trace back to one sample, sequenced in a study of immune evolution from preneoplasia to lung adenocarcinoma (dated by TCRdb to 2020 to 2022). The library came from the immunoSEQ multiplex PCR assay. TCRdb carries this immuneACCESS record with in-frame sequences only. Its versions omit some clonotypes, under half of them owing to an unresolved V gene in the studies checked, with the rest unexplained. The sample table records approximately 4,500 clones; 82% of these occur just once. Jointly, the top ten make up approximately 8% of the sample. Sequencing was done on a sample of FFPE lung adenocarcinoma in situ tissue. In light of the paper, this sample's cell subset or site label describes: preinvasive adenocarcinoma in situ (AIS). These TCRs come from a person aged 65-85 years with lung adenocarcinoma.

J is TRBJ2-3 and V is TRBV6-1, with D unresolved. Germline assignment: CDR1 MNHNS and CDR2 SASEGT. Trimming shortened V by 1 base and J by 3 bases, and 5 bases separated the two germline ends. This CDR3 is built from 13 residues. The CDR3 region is CASSEGRTDTQYF. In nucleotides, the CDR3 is TGTGCCAGCAGTGAAGGACGGACAGATACGCAGTATTTT.

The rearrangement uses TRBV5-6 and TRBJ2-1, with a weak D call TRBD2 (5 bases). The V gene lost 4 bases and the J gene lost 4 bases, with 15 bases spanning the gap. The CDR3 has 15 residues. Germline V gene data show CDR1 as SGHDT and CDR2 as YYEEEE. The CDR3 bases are TGTGCCAGCAGCACCGGAGCGGCGGCATACAATGAGCAGTTCTTC. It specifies CASSTGAAAYNEQFF. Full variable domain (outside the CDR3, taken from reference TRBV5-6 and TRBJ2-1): DAGVTQSPTHLIKTRGQQVTLRCSPKSGHDTVSWYQQALGQGPQFIFQYYEEEERQRGNFPDRFSGHQFPNYSSELNVNALLLGDSALYLCASSTGAAAYNEQFFGPGTRLTVL.

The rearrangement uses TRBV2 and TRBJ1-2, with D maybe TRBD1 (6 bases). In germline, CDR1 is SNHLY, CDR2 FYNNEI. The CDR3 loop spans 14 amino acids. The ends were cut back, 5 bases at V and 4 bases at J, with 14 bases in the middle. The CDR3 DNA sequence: TGTGCCAGCAGTCCAGGACAGAATCTCTATGGCTACACCTTC. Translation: CASSPGQNLYGYTF. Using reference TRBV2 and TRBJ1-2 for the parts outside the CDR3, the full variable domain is EPEVTQTPSHQVTQMGQEVILRCVPISNHLYFYWYRQILGQKVEFLVSFYNNEISEKSEIFDDQFSVERPDGSNFTLKIRSTKLEDSAMYFCASSPGQNLYGYTFGSGTRLTVV.

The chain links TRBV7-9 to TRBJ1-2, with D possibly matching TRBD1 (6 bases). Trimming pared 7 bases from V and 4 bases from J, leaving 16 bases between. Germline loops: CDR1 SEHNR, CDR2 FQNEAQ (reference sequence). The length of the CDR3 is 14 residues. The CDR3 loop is CASTKDSSPYGYTF. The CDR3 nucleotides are TGTGCCAGCACCAAGGACAGTTCTCCCTATGGCTACACCTTC.

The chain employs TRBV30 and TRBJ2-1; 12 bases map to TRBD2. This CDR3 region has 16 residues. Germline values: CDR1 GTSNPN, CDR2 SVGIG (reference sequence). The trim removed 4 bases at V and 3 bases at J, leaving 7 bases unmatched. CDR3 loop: CAWTSSGRAVYNEQFF. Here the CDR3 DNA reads TGTGCCTGGACCTCTAGCGGGAGGGCCGTCTACAATGAGCAGTTCTTC.

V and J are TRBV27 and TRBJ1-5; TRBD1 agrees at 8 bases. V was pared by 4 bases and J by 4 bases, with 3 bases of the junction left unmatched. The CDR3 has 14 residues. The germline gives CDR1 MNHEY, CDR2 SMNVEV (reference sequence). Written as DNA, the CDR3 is TGTGCCAGCAGTTCTCGGACAGGGAATCAGCCCCAGCATTTT. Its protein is CASSSRTGNQPQHF.

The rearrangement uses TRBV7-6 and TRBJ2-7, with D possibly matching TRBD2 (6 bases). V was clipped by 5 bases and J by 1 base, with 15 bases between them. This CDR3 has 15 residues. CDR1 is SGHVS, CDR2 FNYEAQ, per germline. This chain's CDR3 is CASSPGTSSSYEQYF. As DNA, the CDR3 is TGTGCCAGCAGCCCCGGGACTTCCTCGTCCTACGAGCAGTACTTC.

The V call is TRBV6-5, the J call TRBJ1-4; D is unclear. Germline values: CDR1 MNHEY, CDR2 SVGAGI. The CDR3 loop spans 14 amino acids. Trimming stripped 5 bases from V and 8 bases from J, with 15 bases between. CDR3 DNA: TGTGCCAGCAGTCGGACCTTGGTAGGGGAAAAACTGTTTTTT. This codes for CASSRTLVGEKLFF.

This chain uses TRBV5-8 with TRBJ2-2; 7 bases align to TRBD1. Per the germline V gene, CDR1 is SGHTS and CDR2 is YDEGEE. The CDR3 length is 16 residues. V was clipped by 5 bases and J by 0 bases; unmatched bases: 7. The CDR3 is CASSILGTANTGELFF. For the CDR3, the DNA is TGTGCCAGCAGTATCCTAGGGACAGCGAACACCGGGGAGCTGTTTTTT.